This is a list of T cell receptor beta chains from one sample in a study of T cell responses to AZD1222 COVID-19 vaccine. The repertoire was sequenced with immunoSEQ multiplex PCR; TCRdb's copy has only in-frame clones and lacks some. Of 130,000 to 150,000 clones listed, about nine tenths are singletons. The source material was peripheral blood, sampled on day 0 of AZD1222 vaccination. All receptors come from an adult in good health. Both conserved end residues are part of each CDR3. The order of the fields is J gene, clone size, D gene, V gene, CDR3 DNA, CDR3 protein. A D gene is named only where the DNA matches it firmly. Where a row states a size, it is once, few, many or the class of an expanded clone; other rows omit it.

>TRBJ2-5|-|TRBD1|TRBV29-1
TGCAGCGTTGAAGATGCCGGACAGGGAGTGGGAGAGACCCAGTACTTC
CSVEDAGQGVGETQYF
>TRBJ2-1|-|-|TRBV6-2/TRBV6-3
TGTGCCAGCAGTTACCAGGGGAACCCCTACAATGAGCAGTTCTTC
CASSYQGNPYNEQFF
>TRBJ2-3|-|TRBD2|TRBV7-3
TGTGCCAGCAGCTCGCAGACTAGCGGGAGGGCCACAGATACGCAGTATTTT
CASSSQTSGRATDTQYF
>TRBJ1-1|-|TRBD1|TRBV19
TGTGCCAGTAGTCTACCGGGACAGGGGCCGACTGAAGCTTTCTTT
CASSLPGQGPTEAFF
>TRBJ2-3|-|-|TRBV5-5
TGTGCCAGCAGCTTGTCACTCCCTAGCACAGATACGCAGTATTTT
CASSLSLPSTDTQYF
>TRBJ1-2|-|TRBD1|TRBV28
TGTGCCAGCAGTGCTCAGGGGGGCTATGGCTACACCTTC
CASSAQGGYGYTF
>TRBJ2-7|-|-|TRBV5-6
TGTGCCAGCAGCTTGGGGGGTTTGGGGCTCTCCTACGAGCAGTACTTC
CASSLGGLGLSYEQYF
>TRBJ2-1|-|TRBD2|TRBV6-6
TGTGCCAGCTTTCCGGGACTAGAGGCCAATGAGCAGTTCTTC
CASFPGLEANEQFF
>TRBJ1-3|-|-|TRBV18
TGTGCCAGCACCCCCGTGACTGGCCCCCGGACCATATATTTT
CASTPVTGPRTIYF
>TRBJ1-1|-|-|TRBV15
TGTGCCACCAGCAGAGATCTAGTCAACAGCCGGCTTTTCTTT
CATSRDLVNSRLFF
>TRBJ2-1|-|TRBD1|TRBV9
TGTGCCAGCAGCGTAGCAAGACAGGGCTACAATGAGCAGTTCTTC
CASSVARQGYNEQFF
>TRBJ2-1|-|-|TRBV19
TGTGCCAGTAGTGCCGGGTGGGGCAATGAGCAGTTCTTC
CASSAGWGNEQFF
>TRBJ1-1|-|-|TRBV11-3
TGTGCCAGCAGCTTAGCAGGTCCACCCGAAGCTTTCTTT
CASSLAGPPEAFF
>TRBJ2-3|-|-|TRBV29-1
TGCAGCGGCCGGTGGGGGCGGGGGATTAGCACAGATACGCAGTATTTT
CSGRWGRGISTDTQYF
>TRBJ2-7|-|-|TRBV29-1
TGCAGCGTTGAAAGGGGGACCTACGAGCAGTACTTC
CSVERGTYEQYF
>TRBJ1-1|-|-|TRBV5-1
TGCGCCAGCAGCATTGACAGAGGCCTATCCCCGCAAGCTTTCTTT
CASSIDRGLSPQAFF
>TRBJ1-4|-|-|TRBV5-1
TGCGCCAGCAGCTTGGTTGGTCGGGAAAAACTGTTTTTT
CASSLVGREKLFF
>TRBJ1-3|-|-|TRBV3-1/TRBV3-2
TGTGCCAGCAGACCAAGCGCTGGAAACACCATATATTTT
CASRPSAGNTIYF
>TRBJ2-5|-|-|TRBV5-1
TGCGCCAGCAGCTTGGGCTGGACGGGACTCCAAGAGACCCAGTACTTC
CASSLGWTGLQETQYF
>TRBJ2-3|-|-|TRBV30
TGTGCCTGGACCGCGTCGGATACGCAGTATTTT
CAWTASDTQYF
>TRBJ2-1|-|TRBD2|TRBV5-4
TGTGCCAGCAGCTTGGATCTGGCGGGGGGGTTAGATGAGCAGTTCTTC
CASSLDLAGGLDEQFF
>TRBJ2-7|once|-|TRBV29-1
TGCAGCGTTCAAGACGTTCGTAGCTCCTACGAGCAGTACTTC
CSVQDVRSSYEQYF
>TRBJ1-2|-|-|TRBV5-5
TGTGCCAGCAGCTTAGAAGGAGTCGTGGCTAACTATGGCTACACCTTC
CASSLEGVVANYGYTF
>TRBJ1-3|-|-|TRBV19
TGTGCCAGTAGTATTGGGGAGGGGCAGCGAGGAAACACCATATATTTT
CASSIGEGQRGNTIYF
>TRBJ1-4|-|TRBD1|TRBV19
TGTGCCAGTAGTAGACACAGGGGAGGTGCTAATGAAAAACTGTTTTTT
CASSRHRGGANEKLFF
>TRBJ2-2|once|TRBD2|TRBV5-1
TGCGCCCCCACCAGGGGACTCGCGGGGGGGCTTATCGCCGGGGAGCTGTTTTTT
CAPTRGLAGGLIAGELFF
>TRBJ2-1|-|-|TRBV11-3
TGTGCCAGCAGCCCGCTGGTCCGGGGACCATACAATGAGCAGTTCTTC
CASSPLVRGPYNEQFF
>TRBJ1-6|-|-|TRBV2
TGTGCCAGCAGCCCGACCAAGTGGGGACCAAATTCACCCCTCCACTTT
CASSPTKWGPNSPLHF
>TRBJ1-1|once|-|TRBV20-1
TGCAGTGCTAGTAGACCATTCGCCAACACTGAAGCTTTCTTT
CSASRPFANTEAFF
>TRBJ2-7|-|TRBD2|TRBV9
TGTGCCAGCAGCGTAGGACTAGCGGGGGCGCTTTACGAGCAGTACTTC
CASSVGLAGALYEQYF
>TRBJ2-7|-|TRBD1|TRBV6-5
TGTGCCAGCAAAGGGGACAGGGGGTCCTACGAGCAGTACTTC
CASKGDRGSYEQYF
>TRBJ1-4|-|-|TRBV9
TGTGCCAGCAGCGTAGGAACGACGGCTAATGAAAAACTGTTTTTT
CASSVGTTANEKLFF
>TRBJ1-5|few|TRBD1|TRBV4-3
TGCGCCAGCAGCCAAGATTTAGGGGGCCATCAGCCCCAGCATTTT
CASSQDLGGHQPQHF
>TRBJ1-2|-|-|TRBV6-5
TGTGCCAGCAGCCCAGCCCAGGGTATCAATGGCTACACCTTC
CASSPAQGINGYTF
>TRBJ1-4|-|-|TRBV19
TGTGCCAGTAGTATAGAACAGTCGATGGGGGCTAATGAAAAACTGTTTTTT
CASSIEQSMGANEKLFF
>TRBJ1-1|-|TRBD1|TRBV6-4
TGTGCCAGCAGTGACTCAGGCAGGGGGGGTACTGAAGCTTTCTTT
CASSDSGRGGTEAFF
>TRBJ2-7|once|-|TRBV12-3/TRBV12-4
TGTGCCAGCAGTTCTTCCGGTGAGCAGTACTTC
CASSSSGEQYF
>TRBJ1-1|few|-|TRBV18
TGTGCCAGCTCACCGCTACCCAGTGGTATGAACACTGAAGCTTTCTTT
CASSPLPSGMNTEAFF
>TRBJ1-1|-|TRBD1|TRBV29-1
TGCAGCACTGCTCGGGGGACAGGGATTGAAGCTTTCTTT
CSTARGTGIEAFF
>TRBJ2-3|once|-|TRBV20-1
TGCAGTGCTCGACGCATGGATACGCAGTATTTT
CSARRMDTQYF
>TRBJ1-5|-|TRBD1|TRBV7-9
TGTGCCAGCAGCTTGGAGCTTACAGGGGAGGGACAGCCCCAGCATTTT
CASSLELTGEGQPQHF
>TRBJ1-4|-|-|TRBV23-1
TGCGCCAGCAGTCACCCGAAGGCCGCAAATGAGAAACTGTTTTTT
CASSHPKAANEKLFF
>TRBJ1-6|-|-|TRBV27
TGTGCCAGCAGTCTCTTTCAGGGAGGGAATTCACCCCTCCACTTT
CASSLFQGGNSPLHF
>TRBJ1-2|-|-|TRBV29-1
TGCAGCGTCGGGAGGCTTCAGGACTATGGCTACACCTTC
CSVGRLQDYGYTF
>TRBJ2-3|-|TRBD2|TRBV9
TGTGCCAGCAGCCTAGCGGGAGGGATCACAGATACGCAGTATTTT
CASSLAGGITDTQYF
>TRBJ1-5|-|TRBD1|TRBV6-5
TGTGCCAGCAAAACTGACAGGGACAATCAGCCCCAGCATTTT
CASKTDRDNQPQHF
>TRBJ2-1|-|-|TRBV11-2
TGTGCCAGCAGCTCCGTCCGGGGGAGATACAATGAGCAGTTCTTC
CASSSVRGRYNEQFF
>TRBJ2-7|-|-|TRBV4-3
TGCGCCAGCAGCCAAGGGTCTGGGGGTTGGGACGAGCAGTACTTC
CASSQGSGGWDEQYF
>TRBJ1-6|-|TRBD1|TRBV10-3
TGTGCCATCAGTGAGGGAGGGACAGGCTCCTATAATTCACCCCTCCACTTT
CAISEGGTGSYNSPLHF
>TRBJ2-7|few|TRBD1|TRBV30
TGTGCCTGGAAGGGGACAGGGGACTACGAGCAGTACTTC
CAWKGTGDYEQYF
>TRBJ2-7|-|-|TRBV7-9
TGTGCCAGCAGCTTAGATGGGGCCCCCTCCTACGAGCAGTACTTC
CASSLDGAPSYEQYF
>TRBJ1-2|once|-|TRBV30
TGTGCCTGGAGACACAGGGACCCTAACTATGGCTACACCTTC
CAWRHRDPNYGYTF
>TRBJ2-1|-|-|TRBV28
TGTGCCAGCAGTTTACATGAGCAGTTCTTC
CASSLHEQFF
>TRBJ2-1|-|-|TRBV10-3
TGTGCCAACGGAGAACAGGGAAAAAGCTCCTACAATGAGCAGTTCTTC
CANGEQGKSSYNEQFF
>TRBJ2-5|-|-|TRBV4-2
TGTGCCAGCAGCCAAGAATCAAGAGTGGGGGAGACCCAGTACTTC
CASSQESRVGETQYF
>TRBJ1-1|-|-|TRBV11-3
TGTGCCAGCAGCTTAGGAGGGTCAAGGGGCACTGAAGCTTTCTTT
CASSLGGSRGTEAFF
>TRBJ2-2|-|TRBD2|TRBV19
TGTGCCAGTAGTATGACGGCGGGGGGCGCGGGCACCGGGGAGCTGTTTTTT
CASSMTAGGAGTGELFF
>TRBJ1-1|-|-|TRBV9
TGTGCCAGCAGCGTAGCGGGCTTCACTGAAGCTTTCTTT
CASSVAGFTEAFF
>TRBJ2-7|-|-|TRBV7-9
TGTGCCAGCAGCACCCGGGAACCGGGGTCCTACGAGCAGTACTTC
CASSTREPGSYEQYF
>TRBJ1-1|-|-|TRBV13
TGTGCCAGCAGCTCTATCGGGGGCACTGAAGCTTTCTTT
CASSSIGGTEAFF